This T cell receptor (beta chain) is from a study of OX40 agonist ivuxolimab in advanced cancers. Study details: Each dose-escalation patient presented with hepatocellular carcinoma, melanoma, renal cell or head and neck cancer. Three patients got partial responses; one had hepatocellular carcinoma and two had cutaneous melanoma. Findings and caveats of the study: Nonresponders, in some cases, also had low normalized T-cell clonal expansion.

Assay: immunoSEQ multiplex PCR; the TCRdb copy retains only in-frame clones and omits some. The data show more than 80,000 clones, with more than 85% seen just once and roughly 0.33% held by the top ten. Germline CDR1 MNHEY, CDR2 SMNVEV (reference sequence). The CDR3 is made up of 15 amino acids. Trimming at V came to 5 bases and at J to 4 bases, leaving 11 bases not matched to a gene. In the case of this clone: No antigen is known for it.

The TCR was taken from an adult with an advanced solid tumor such as melanoma, head and neck, liver or kidney cancer. This material consisted of CD4+ or CD8+ T cells sorted from blood, taken in a trial of the OX40 agonist ivuxolimab. This chain joins TRBV27 and TRBJ2-7, with 7 positions matching TRBD1. In DNA, the CDR3 is TGTGCCAGCAGTGCCCGACAGGGTGGACGGTACGAGCAGTACTTC. It specifies CASSARQGGRYEQYF.